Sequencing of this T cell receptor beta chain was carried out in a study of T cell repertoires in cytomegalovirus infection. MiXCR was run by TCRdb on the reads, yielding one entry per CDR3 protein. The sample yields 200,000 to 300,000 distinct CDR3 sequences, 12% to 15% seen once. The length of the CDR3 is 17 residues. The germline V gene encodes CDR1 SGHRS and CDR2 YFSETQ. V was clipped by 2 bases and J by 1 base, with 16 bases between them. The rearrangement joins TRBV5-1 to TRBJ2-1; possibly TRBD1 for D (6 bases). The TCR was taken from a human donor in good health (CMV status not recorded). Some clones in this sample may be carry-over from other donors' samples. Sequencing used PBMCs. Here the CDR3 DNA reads TGCGCCAGCAGCTTTGAGACAGGCCCGTGGTCCTACAATGAGCAGTTCTTC. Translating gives CASSFETGPWSYNEQFF.